Shown below are 9 T cell receptor beta chains from a single sample sequenced in a study of post-analysis software for immune sequencing data. Unique molecular identifiers had been added to the TCR beta cDNA libraries. TCRdb passed the PCR reads through MiXCR, listing each CDR3 protein once. The sample lists hundreds of thousands of distinct CDR3 sequences, roughly 45% occurring once. No antigens are known for them. Study findings and constraints: Several TRBV segments were more frequent in patients than controls; TRBV5-6, TRBV5-1 and TRBV20-1 belonged to this group.

Input material: blood. Receptors were obtained from a girl between 5 and 17 years old with multiple sclerosis.

This clonotype has only one observation. V gene TRBV4-2 combines with J gene TRBJ2-4; D not certain. The last part of the DNA fits TRBJ2-7 better; the J call may be wrong. Germline V gene lookup returns CDR1 LGHNA and CDR2 YNFKEQ. The CDR3 contains 14 residues. In DNA, the CDR3 is TGTGCCAGCAGCCAAGATCTACAGATCTACGAGCAGTACTTC. This codes for CASSQDLQIYEQYF.

A few counts support this clonotype. J is TRBJ2-1 and V is TRBV18; either TRBD1 or TRBD2 may fit D (6 bases each). Trimming cost V 6 bases and J 1 base, with 16 bases left between them. The CDR3 contains 16 residues. From germline, CDR1 is KGHSH and CDR2 LQKENI. CDR3 nucleotide sequence: TGTGCCAGCTCGCAGACTAGGGGGGAGTCCTACAATGAGCAGTTCTTC. It is translated as CASSQTRGESYNEQFF. Using reference TRBV18 and TRBJ2-1 for the parts outside the CDR3, the full variable domain is NAGVMQNPRHLVRRRGQEARLRCSPMKGHSHVYWYRQLPEEGLKFMVYLQKENIIDESGMPKERFSAEFPKEGPSILRIQQVVRGDSAAYFCASSQTRGESYNEQFFGPGTRLTVL.

This clonotype has just a few counts. The J gene is TRBJ2-7, the V gene TRBV6-6; 9 bases line up with TRBD1. The CDR3 spans 15 residues. J lost 3 bases, V lost 6 bases, and 9 bases had no gene match. The V gene's germline CDR1 is MNHNY and CDR2 SVGAGI (reference sequence). CDR3 coding DNA: TGTGCCAGCAGCGAGCCGGGACAGGGCAGCTACGAGCAGTACTTC. It specifies CASSEPGQGSYEQYF.

The table lists this clonotype with a few counts. The J gene is TRBJ2-7, the V gene TRBV28; 13 bases match TRBD2. The CDR3 is made up of 14 amino acids. Germline CDR1 reads MDHEN; CDR2 reads SYDVKM. V trimming: 9 bases; J trimming: 2 bases; junction bases outside the gene matches: 4. CDR3 nucleotide sequence: TGTGCCAGTGCACTAGCGGGAGGGACCTACGAGCAGTACTTC. It translates to CASALAGGTYEQYF.

Comments on this clonotype: An end of the junction does not agree with germline; a read error may underlie this. The chain carries TRBV5-1 and TRBJ2-3, with D perhaps assigned TRBD1 or TRBD2 (6 bases each). Germline CDR1 is SGHRS and CDR2 is YFSETQ. This CDR3 spans 15 amino acids. The CDR3 nucleotides read TGCGCCAGCAGTTTGGGGGGCGTCTCCGCAGATACGCAGTATTTT. The encoded protein is CASSLGGVSADTQYF.

The chain combines TRBV28 with TRBJ2-5; D uncertain. Trimming cost V 6 bases and J 4 bases, with 9 bases left between them. The CDR3 contains 12 residues. Germline loops: CDR1 MDHEN, CDR2 SYDVKM. The CDR3 nucleotides are TGTGCCAGCAGCTCTATACCAGAGACCCAGTACTTC. The encoded protein is CASSSIPETQYF. The full variable domain, with the rest looked up from reference TRBV28 and TRBJ2-5, is DVKVTQSSRYLVKRTGEKVFLECVQDMDHENMFWYRQDPGLGLRLIYFSYDVKMKEKGDIPEGYSVSREKKERFSLILESASTNQTSMYLCASSSIPETQYFGPGTRLLVL.

This chain uses TRBV9 with TRBJ2-5; D gene uncertain. V was cut by 0 bases and J by 3 bases, with 12 bases left in between. Germline V lookup: CDR1 SGDLS, CDR2 YYNGEE. This CDR3 region has 15 residues. The CDR3 reads CASSVGAFAEETQYF. The CDR3 DNA follows: TGTGCCAGCAGCGTAGGTGCCTTTGCAGAAGAGACCCAGTACTTC.

This sequence joins TRBV28 and TRBJ1-6; TRBD1 aligns across 7 bases. CDR3 length: 16 residues. Losses at the gene ends were 4 bases for V and 8 bases for J; bases not matched to a gene: 11. Germline V gene sequence: CDR1 MDHEN, CDR2 SYDVKM. CDR3 region: CASSSFPGGGDSPLHF. In DNA, the CDR3 is TGTGCCAGCAGTTCCTTTCCAGGGGGTGGTGATTCACCCCTCCACTTT.

The CDR3, as DNA: TGCAGTGCTAGCCCCTATAAGAGAACAGATACGCAGTATTTT. Amino acid sequence: CSASPYKRTDTQYF. This chain joins TRBV20-1 and TRBJ2-3; D unclear. This CDR3 comprises 14 residues. Germline CDR1 reads DFQATT; CDR2 reads SNEGSKA (reference sequence). The germline V and J ends were trimmed by 3 bases and 3 bases, with 13 bases remaining between them.